A single sample gave rise to the 27 T cell receptor beta chains below, sequenced in a study of blood T cell repertoires in COVID-19. TCRdb keeps only in-frame clones here, not all; method: immunoSEQ multiplex PCR. The sample has about 280,000 clones; around 84% are singletons. Sequencing used PBMCs or T cells enriched from blood (not recorded which). The receptors here all came from a woman aged 50 to 65 who had recovered from COVID-19.

The chain uses TRBV5-1 and TRBJ1-1; D is uncertain. Between the trimmed V and J ends, which lost 1 base and 0 bases, there was a span of 10 bases. The germline CDR1 and CDR2 sequences are SGHRS and YFSETQ. The CDR3 is 15 amino acids. For the CDR3, the DNA is TGCGCCAGCAGCTTGCCCACGAGCATGAACACTGAAGCTTTCTTT. Amino acid sequence: CASSLPTSMNTEAFF. Using reference TRBV5-1 and TRBJ1-1 for the parts outside the CDR3, the full variable domain is KAGVTQTPRYLIKTRGQQVTLSCSPISGHRSVSWYQQTPGQGLQFLFEYFSETQRNKGNFPGRFSGRQFSNSRSEMNVSTLELGDSALYLCASSLPTSMNTEAFFGQGTRLTVV.

The chain links TRBV5-1 to TRBJ2-7; TRBD1 might be the D (5 bases). The V gene's germline CDR1 is SGHRS and CDR2 YFSETQ. This CDR3 comprises 12 residues. Between the trimmed V and J ends, which lost 0 bases and 8 bases, there was a span of 9 bases. CDR3 DNA sequence: TGCGCCAGCAGCTTGGCAGGGTTCAAGCAGTACTTC. It codes for CASSLAGFKQYF.

The chain links TRBV6-2 or TRBV6-3 to TRBJ2-3, with 9 bases lining up with TRBD2. CDR3 size: 16 residues. CDR1 and CDR2 from the germline V gene are MNHEY and SVGEGT. The V segment lost 2 bases and the J segment 5 bases; nucleotides outside the gene matches: 8. The CDR3 sequence: CASSYVSGGLGDTQYF. The CDR3 DNA sequence: TGTGCCAGCAGTTACGTCAGCGGGGGGCTGGGAGATACGCAGTATTTT.

This clone was found once. This chain joins TRBV3-1 (or the pseudogene TRBV3-2) and TRBJ2-3; 9 bases fit TRBD2. The V gene's germline CDR1 is LGHDT and CDR2 YNNKEL (reference sequence). V dropped 3 bases and J dropped 6; count of bases not matched to a gene: 10. This CDR3 comprises 16 residues. The CDR3 reads CASSHFAGGPKDTQYF. CDR3 sequence (DNA): TGTGCCAGCAGCCACTTTGCGGGGGGGCCCAAGGATACGCAGTATTTT.

The rearrangement links TRBV18 to TRBJ2-2; possibly TRBD1 for D (5 bases). Per the germline V gene, CDR1 is KGHSH and CDR2 is LQKENI. Trimming shortened V by 5 bases and J by 0 bases, and 13 bases separated the two germline ends. The CDR3 consists of 16 residues. The CDR3 loop is CASSTKDISNTGELFF. CDR3 DNA: TGTGCCAGCTCAACCAAGGACATATCGAACACCGGGGAGCTGTTTTTT.

V is TRBV10-1 and J is TRBJ2-3, with D tentatively TRBD2 (6 bases). Trimming pared 0 bases from V and 6 bases from J, leaving 10 bases between. Germline assignment: CDR1 WNHNN and CDR2 SYGVQD (reference sequence). The CDR3 sequence is 14 residues long. The CDR3 region is CASSESRDLDTQYF. Here the CDR3 DNA reads TGCGCCAGCAGTGAGTCGAGGGACTTGGATACGCAGTATTTT.

The chain couples TRBV5-1 to TRBJ2-2, with D possibly matching TRBD2 (5 bases). Trimming took off 0 bases at V and 2 bases at J, with 8 bases between the two ends. From germline, CDR1 is SGHRS and CDR2 YFSETQ. This CDR3 comprises 15 residues. The CDR3 spells CASSLAGSNTGELFF. Here the CDR3 DNA reads TGCGCCAGCAGCTTGGCGGGGTCAAACACCGGGGAGCTGTTTTTT.

This clone appeared a few times. The rearrangement uses TRBV7-9 and TRBJ1-1; tentatively, D is TRBD1 (5 bases). V was pared by 5 bases and J by 9 bases, with 28 bases between. The CDR3 length is 17 residues. Germline V lookup: CDR1 SEHNR, CDR2 FQNEAQ (reference sequence). The CDR3 bases are TGTGCCAGCAGCCCCGACAACCCTCGGGACTGGCCTAGAAAAGCTTTCTTT. This encodes CASSPDNPRDWPRKAFF.

The rearrangement uses TRBV5-1 and TRBJ1-1; 7 bases match TRBD1. The germline CDR1 and CDR2 sequences are SGHRS and YFSETQ. CDR3 length: 12 amino acids. V lost 3 bases and J lost 6; bases outside the gene matches: 2. CDR3 residues: CASSSGQSEAFF. CDR3 nucleotides: TGCGCCAGCAGCTCGGGACAGTCTGAAGCTTTCTTT.

This chain links TRBV4-2 with TRBJ1-1; D is perhaps TRBD1 (6 bases). V lost 5 bases to trimming and J lost 1 base, with 11 bases between them. This CDR3 comprises 14 residues. Germline V gene lookup returns CDR1 LGHNA and CDR2 YNFKEQ. The CDR3: CASSSRGKNTEAFF. The CDR3 bases are TGTGCCAGCAGCAGCAGGGGAAAGAACACTGAAGCTTTCTTT.

CDR3 DNA: TGTGCCAGCAGTTTGTCGGACAGGACTAATGAAAAACTGTTTTTT. This codes for CASSLSDRTNEKLFF. The gene calls are TRBV28 and TRBJ1-4, with 7 bases fitting TRBD1. CDR1 and CDR2 from the germline V gene are MDHEN and SYDVKM. The CDR3 runs 15 residues. With V trimmed by 3 bases and J by 2 bases, 3 bases remained unmatched.

The chain joins TRBV18 to TRBJ1-2; a possible D gene is TRBD1 (6 bases). Trimming pared 6 bases from V and 0 bases from J, leaving 17 bases between. CDR3 size: 16 residues. Germline V gene data show CDR1 as KGHSH and CDR2 as LQKENI. In nucleotides, the CDR3 is TGTGCCAGCTCGCAAATCACAGGGCGGGCTAACTATGGCTACACCTTC. Its protein product is CASSQITGRANYGYTF.

This chain connects TRBV30 to TRBJ2-2, with 9 nucleotides matching TRBD2. Germline lookup yields CDR1 GTSNPN and CDR2 SVGIG (reference sequence). CDR3 length: 16 residues. V dropped 4 bases and J dropped 4; count of bases not matched to a gene: 10. This chain's CDR3 is CAWTSRREGGTGELFF. The CDR3 DNA reads TGTGCCTGGACCTCGAGGCGGGAGGGTGGCACCGGGGAGCTGTTTTTT.

In DNA form, the CDR3 reads TGTGCCAGCAGTATAAACAGGGTCGCCGGGGAGCTGTTTTTT. Amino acids: CASSINRVAGELFF. The V call is TRBV27, the J call TRBJ2-2, with D perhaps TRBD1 (6 bases). The CDR3 extends over 14 amino acids. V lost 5 bases and J lost 6, with 13 bases in between. CDR1 is MNHEY and CDR2 is SMNVEV in the germline V gene (reference sequence).

The V and J genes are TRBV29-1 and TRBJ1-1; tentatively, D is TRBD1 (6 bases). Trimming removed 3 bases from V and 3 bases from J, with 11 bases in between. Germline V gene lookup returns CDR1 SQVTM and CDR2 ANQGSEA. This CDR3 contains 13 residues. The CDR3 spells CSVEGAGDTEAFF. The CDR3, as DNA: TGCAGCGTTGAGGGGGCCGGGGACACTGAAGCTTTCTTT.

CDR3 loop: CASRQGALGNEQFF. CDR3 bases: TGTGCCAGCAGGCAGGGGGCCCTTGGGAATGAGCAGTTCTTC. The chain carries TRBV7-3 and TRBJ2-1, with 8 bases that match TRBD1. The germline gives CDR1 SGHTA, CDR2 FQGTGA. CDR3 length equals 14 residues. Trimming cost V 6 bases and J 7 bases; bases outside gene matches: 8.

This clone was observed a single time. The chain carries TRBV19 and TRBJ2-2; 16 bases match TRBD2. Germline V CDR1 and CDR2: LNHDA, SQIVND (reference sequence). V shed 8 bases and J 4 bases; nucleotides not matched to a gene: 1. The CDR3 loop spans 15 amino acids. CDR3 in amino acids: CASGTSGRGTGELFF. As DNA, the CDR3 is TGTGCCAGTGGGACTAGCGGGAGGGGCACCGGGGAGCTGTTTTTT.

The CDR3 loop is CASSTPGSTEAFF. The CDR3 bases are TGTGCCAGCAGCACCCCGGGATCCACTGAAGCTTTCTTT. The chain carries TRBV7-9 and TRBJ1-1, with D unclear. The V and J ends lost 5 bases and 4 bases respectively, with 11 bases between them. CDR1 and CDR2 (germline): SEHNR, FQNEAQ (reference sequence). This CDR3 contains 13 residues.

This chain links TRBV10-3 with TRBJ1-2, with unresolved D. This CDR3 is built from 14 residues. Germline loops: CDR1 ENHRY, CDR2 SYGVKD. Trimming stripped 4 bases from V and 1 base from J, with 10 bases between. The CDR3 sequence: CAISGSSNNYGYTF. Written as DNA, the CDR3 is TGTGCCATCAGTGGGAGCTCTAATAACTATGGCTACACCTTC.

The rearrangement links TRBV7-2 to TRBJ2-1; 11 bases agree with TRBD2. Germline trimming cut 3 bases from V and 10 bases from J; bases unmatched to any gene: 5. CDR3 length: 14 amino acids. CDR1 is SGHTA, CDR2 FQGNSA, per germline. CDR3 DNA: TGTGCCAGCAGCTTCACTAGCGGGAGTGAAGAGCAGTTCTTC. Its translation: CASSFTSGSEEQFF. Filled out from reference TRBV7-2 and TRBJ2-1, the complete variable domain reads GAGVSQSPSNKVTEKGKDVELRCDPISGHTALYWYRQSLGQGLEFLIYFQGNSAPDKSGLPSDRFSAERTGGSVSTLTIQRTQQEDSAVYLCASSFTSGSEEQFFGPGTRLTVL.

This clone was seen just once. This rearrangement joins TRBV2 to TRBJ2-3; 11 bases are a match to TRBD2. From germline, CDR1 is SNHLY and CDR2 FYNNEI. The CDR3 totals 17 residues. V was clipped by 0 bases and J by 2 bases; unmatched bases: 4. This chain's CDR3 is CASSEAGTSGNTDTQYF. For the CDR3, the DNA is TGTGCCAGCAGTGAAGCTGGGACTAGCGGAAACACAGATACGCAGTATTTT.

CDR3 region: CASSLDPGVRETQYF. The CDR3 coding sequence is TGTGCCAGCAGCTTAGATCCAGGGGTTCGGGAGACCCAGTACTTC. V and J are TRBV7-3 and TRBJ2-5; TRBD1 is a possible D gene (6 bases). CDR1 and CDR2 from the germline V gene are SGHTA and FQGTGA. The CDR3 runs 15 residues. V lost 2 bases and J 5 bases, leaving 15 bases between the germline ends.

The chain carries TRBV30 and TRBJ2-7, with 10 positions matching TRBD2. V lost 3 bases and J lost 2; bases outside the gene matches: 7. CDR3 length: 15 amino acids. The germline V gene encodes CDR1 GTSNPN and CDR2 SVGIG (reference sequence). The CDR3: CAWRGKAGGPYEQYF. CDR3 in DNA: TGTGCCTGGAGGGGTAAAGCGGGGGGGCCCTACGAGCAGTACTTC.

The genes are TRBV5-1 and TRBJ1-1; D gene unclear. Looked up from germline, CDR1 is SGHRS and CDR2 is YFSETQ. The CDR3 loop spans 14 amino acids. V was cut by 0 bases and J by 5 bases, with 11 bases left in between. The DNA of the CDR3 is TGCGCCAGCAGCTTGGCTGTTACGGGGACTGAAGCTTTCTTT. Translation gives CASSLAVTGTEAFF.

The chain couples TRBV7-3 to TRBJ2-1, with 7 nucleotides matching TRBD2. The CDR3 has 15 residues. J was trimmed by 7 bases and V by 5 bases; bases with no gene match: 11. Germline values: CDR1 SGHTA, CDR2 FQGTGA. CDR3 protein: CASSDGLGPRNEQFF. The CDR3 DNA follows: TGTGCCAGCAGCGACGGACTAGGGCCCCGTAATGAGCAGTTCTTC.

The CDR3 is CATSRDLAGVYGYTF. CDR3 DNA: TGTGCCACCAGCAGAGATCTGGCAGGGGTCTATGGCTACACCTTC. The chain combines TRBV15 with TRBJ1-2; possibly TRBD1 for D (6 bases). Trimming took off 0 bases at V and 4 bases at J, with 12 bases between the two ends. The CDR3 contains 15 residues. Germline-derived CDR1 and CDR2 are LNHNV and YYDKDF (reference sequence).

For the CDR3, the DNA is TGTGCCAGCAGTTTATATACAGGGAATCAGCCCCAGCATTTT. Amino acid sequence: CASSLYTGNQPQHF. The rearrangement links TRBV28 to TRBJ1-5; D perhaps matches TRBD1 (6 bases). Trimming pared 1 base from V and 4 bases from J, leaving 8 bases between. Germline CDR1 and CDR2: MDHEN and SYDVKM. The CDR3 runs 14 residues.